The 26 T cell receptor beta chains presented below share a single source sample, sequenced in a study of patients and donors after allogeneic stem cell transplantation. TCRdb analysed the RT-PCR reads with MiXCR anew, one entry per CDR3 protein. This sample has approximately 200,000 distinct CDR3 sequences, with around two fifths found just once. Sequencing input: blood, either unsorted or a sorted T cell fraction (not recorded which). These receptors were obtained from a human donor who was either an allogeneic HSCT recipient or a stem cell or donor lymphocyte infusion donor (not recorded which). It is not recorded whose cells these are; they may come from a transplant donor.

The CDR3 here is CAISSRLAGDIDTQYF. As DNA, the CDR3 is TGTGCCATCAGTTCTCGACTAGCGGGAGATATAGATACGCAGTATTTT. The J gene is TRBJ2-3, the V gene TRBV10-3; 12 bases are a match to TRBD2. CDR3 length: 16 amino acids. CDR1 and CDR2 (germline): ENHRY, SYGVKD. The J segment lost 5 bases and the V segment lost 5 bases, leaving 8 bases of the junction unmatched.

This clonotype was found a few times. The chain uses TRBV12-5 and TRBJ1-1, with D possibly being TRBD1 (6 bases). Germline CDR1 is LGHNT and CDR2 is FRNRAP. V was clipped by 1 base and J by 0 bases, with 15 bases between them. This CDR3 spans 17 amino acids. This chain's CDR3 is CASGLALKGHLNTEAFF. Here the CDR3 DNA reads TGTGCTAGTGGTTTGGCCCTCAAGGGACACCTGAACACTGAAGCTTTCTTT.

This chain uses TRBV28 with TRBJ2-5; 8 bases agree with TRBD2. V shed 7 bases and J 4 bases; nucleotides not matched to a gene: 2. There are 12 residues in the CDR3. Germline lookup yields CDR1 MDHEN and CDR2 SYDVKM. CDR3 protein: CASTLAGETQYF. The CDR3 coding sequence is TGTGCCAGCACGCTAGCGGGAGAGACCCAGTACTTC.

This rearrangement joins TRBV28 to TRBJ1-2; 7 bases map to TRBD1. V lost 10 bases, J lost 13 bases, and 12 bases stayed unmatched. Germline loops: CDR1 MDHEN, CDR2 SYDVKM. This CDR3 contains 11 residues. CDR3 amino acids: CATTPRDSLTF. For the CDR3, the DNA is TGTGCCACCACTCCGAGGGACAGCCTCACCTTC.

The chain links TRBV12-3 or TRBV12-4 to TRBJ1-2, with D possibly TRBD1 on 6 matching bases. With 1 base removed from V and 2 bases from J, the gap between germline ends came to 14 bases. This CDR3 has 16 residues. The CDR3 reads CASSLVSGGSNYGYTF. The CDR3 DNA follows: TGTGCCAGCAGTTTAGTATCGGGGGGCTCGAACTATGGCTACACCTTC.

The CDR3 nucleotides read TGTGCCAGCACCTACGGGGACAGAAAAGAGACCCAGTACTTC. As protein: CASTYGDRKETQYF. The chain links TRBV6-6 to TRBJ2-5, with 7 nucleotides matching TRBD1. V shed 7 bases, J shed 3 bases, and the junction held 8 bases outside the gene matches. The CDR3 spans 14 residues. The germline gives CDR1 MNHNY, CDR2 SVGAGI (reference sequence).

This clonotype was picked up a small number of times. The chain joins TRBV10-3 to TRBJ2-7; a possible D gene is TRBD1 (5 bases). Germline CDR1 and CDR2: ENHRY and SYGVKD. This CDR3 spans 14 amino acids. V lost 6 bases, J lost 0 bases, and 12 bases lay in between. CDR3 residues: CAIRPRQFSYEQYF. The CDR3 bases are TGTGCCATCAGACCGAGACAGTTCTCCTACGAGCAGTACTTC.

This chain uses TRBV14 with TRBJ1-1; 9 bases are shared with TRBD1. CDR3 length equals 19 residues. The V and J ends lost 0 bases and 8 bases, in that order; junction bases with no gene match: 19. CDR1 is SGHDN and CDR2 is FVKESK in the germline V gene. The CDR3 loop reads CASSQDRGRTGGRSQEAFF. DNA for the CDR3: TGTGCCAGCAGCCAAGATAGAGGGCGCACAGGGGGCCGGAGCCAGGAAGCTTTCTTT.

CDR3 sequence: CASSQGDGGYTF. The CDR3 DNA is TGTGCCAGCAGCCAAGGGGATGGGGGCTACACCTTC. This rearrangement joins TRBV4-2 to TRBJ1-2; D is undetermined. The germline CDR1 and CDR2 sequences are LGHNA and YNFKEQ. Trimming pared 1 base from V and 8 bases from J, leaving 8 bases between. This CDR3 contains 12 residues.

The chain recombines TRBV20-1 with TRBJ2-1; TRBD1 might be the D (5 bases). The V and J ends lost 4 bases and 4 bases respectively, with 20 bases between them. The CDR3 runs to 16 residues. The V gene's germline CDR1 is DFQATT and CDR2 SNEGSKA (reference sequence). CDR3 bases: TGCAGTGCTATAAGGGGTTCCCCAACGATATACAATGAGCAGTTCTTC. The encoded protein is CSAIRGSPTIYNEQFF.

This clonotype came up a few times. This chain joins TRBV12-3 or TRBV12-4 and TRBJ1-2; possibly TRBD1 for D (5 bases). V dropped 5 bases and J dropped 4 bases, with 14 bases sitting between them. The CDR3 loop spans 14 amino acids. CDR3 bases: TGTGCCAGCAGTCCCCGATGGGACGTCTATGGCTACACCTTC. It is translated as CASSPRWDVYGYTF.

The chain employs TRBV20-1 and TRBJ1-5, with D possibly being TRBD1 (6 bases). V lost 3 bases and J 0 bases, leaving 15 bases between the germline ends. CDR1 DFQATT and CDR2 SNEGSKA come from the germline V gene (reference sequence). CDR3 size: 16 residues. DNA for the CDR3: TGCAGTGCTAGGGGGCATATCAGGGGTAGCAATCAGCCCCAGCATTTT. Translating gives CSARGHIRGSNQPQHF.

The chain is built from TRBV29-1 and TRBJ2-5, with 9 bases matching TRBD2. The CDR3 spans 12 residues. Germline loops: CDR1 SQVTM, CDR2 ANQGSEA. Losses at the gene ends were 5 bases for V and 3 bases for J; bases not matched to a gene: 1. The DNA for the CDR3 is TGCAGCGTTTTAGCGGGAGAAGAGACCCAGTACTTC. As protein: CSVLAGEETQYF.

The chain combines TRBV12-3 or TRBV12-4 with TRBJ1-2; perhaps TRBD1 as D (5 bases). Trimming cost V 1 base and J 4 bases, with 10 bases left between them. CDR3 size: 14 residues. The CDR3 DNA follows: TGTGCCAGCAGTTTAGTCGGACACCCCTATGGCTACACCTTC. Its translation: CASSLVGHPYGYTF.

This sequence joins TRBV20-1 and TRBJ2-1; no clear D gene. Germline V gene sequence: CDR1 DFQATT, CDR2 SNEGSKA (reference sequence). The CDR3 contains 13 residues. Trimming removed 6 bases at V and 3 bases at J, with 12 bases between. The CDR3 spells CSAQAINYNEQFF. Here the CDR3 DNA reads TGCAGTGCGCAGGCCATAAACTACAATGAGCAGTTCTTC.

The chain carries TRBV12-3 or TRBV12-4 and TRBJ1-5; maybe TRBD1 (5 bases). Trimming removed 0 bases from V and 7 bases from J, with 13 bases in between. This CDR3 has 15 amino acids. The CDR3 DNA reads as TGTGCCAGCAGTTTAGCAAGGGGTAGAGGGCAGCCCCAGCATTTT. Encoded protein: CASSLARGRGQPQHF.

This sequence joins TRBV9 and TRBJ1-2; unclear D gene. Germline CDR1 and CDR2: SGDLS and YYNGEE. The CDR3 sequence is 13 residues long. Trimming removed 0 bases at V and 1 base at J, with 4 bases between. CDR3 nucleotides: TGTGCCAGCAGCGTAGCAAGTAACTATGGCTACACCTTC. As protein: CASSVASNYGYTF.

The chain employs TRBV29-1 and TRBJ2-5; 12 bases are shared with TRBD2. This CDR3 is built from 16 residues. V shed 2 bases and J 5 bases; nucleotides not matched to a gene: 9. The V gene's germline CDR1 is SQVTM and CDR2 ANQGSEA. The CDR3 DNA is TGCAGCGTTGAAAGCCTAGCGGGAGGGCCCCGGGAGACCCAGTACTTC. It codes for CSVESLAGGPRETQYF.

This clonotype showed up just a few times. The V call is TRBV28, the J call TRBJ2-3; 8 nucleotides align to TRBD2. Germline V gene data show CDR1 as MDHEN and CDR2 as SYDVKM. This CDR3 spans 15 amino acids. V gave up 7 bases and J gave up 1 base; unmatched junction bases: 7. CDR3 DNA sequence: TGTGCCAGCAACTTACTAGCGGAACGCACAGATACGCAGTATTTT. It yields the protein CASNLLAERTDTQYF.

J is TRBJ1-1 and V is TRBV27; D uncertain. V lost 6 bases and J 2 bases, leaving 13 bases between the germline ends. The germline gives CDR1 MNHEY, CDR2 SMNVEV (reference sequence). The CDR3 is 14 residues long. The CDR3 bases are TGTGCCAGCAGGTTGGGAGGGTACAACACTGAAGCTTTCTTT. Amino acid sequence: CASRLGGYNTEAFF.

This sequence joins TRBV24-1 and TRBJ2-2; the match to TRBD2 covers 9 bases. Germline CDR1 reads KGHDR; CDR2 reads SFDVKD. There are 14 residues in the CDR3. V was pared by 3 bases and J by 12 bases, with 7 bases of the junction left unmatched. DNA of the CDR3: TGTGCCACCAGTGATACGGTCCTAGCGGGAAAGCTGTTTTTT. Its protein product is CATSDTVLAGKLFF.

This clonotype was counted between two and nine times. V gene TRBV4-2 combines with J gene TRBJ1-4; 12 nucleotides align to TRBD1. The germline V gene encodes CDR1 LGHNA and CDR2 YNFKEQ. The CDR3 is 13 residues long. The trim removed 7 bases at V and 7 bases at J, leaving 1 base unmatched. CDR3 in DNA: TGTGCCAGCACGGGACAGGGGGCTGAAAAACTGTTTTTT. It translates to CASTGQGAEKLFF.

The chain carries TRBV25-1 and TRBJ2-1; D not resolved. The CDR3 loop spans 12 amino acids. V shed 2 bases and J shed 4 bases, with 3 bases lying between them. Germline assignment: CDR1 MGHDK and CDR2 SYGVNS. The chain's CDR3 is CASSERYNEQFF. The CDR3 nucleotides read TGTGCCAGCAGTGAAAGGTACAATGAGCAGTTCTTC.

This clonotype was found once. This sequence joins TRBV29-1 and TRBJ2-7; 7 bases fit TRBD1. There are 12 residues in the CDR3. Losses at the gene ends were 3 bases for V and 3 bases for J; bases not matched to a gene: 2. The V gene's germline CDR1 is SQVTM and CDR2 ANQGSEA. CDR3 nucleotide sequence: TGCAGCGTTGAGACAGGGTTCTACGAGCAGTACTTC. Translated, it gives CSVETGFYEQYF.

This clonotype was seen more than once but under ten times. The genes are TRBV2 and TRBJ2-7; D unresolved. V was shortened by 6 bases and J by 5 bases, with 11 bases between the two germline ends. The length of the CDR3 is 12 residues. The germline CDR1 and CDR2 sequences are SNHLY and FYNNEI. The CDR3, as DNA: TGTGCCAGCAGGAGAGGTGGGAACGAGCAGTACTTC. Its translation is CASRRGGNEQYF. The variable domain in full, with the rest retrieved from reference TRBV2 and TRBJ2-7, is EPEVTQTPSHQVTQMGQEVILRCVPISNHLYFYWYRQILGQKVEFLVSFYNNEISEKSEIFDDQFSVERPDGSNFTLKIRSTKLEDSAMYFCASRRGGNEQYFGPGTRLTVT.

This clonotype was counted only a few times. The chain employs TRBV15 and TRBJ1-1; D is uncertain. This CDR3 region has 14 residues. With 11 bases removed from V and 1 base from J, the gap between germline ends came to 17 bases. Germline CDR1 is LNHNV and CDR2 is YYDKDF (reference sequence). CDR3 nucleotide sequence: TGTGCCGCCTCCGGACGAGAGGAGAACACTGAAGCTTTCTTT. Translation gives CAASGREENTEAFF.